This TCR beta chain is drawn from a study of CD4+ T cells in melanoma. General study results and limits: A reported correlation linked neoantigen-specific CD4+ T cells to CD8+, macrophage and B cell function. In melanoma, neoantigen-specific CD4+ T cells reportedly differed in differentiation state.

V was shortened by 0 bases and J by 8 bases, with 5 bases between the two germline ends. Germline CDR1 is SGHDN and CDR2 is FVKESK. The CDR3 is 13 amino acids. As for this clone: The antigen is not known.

Here immunoSEQ multiplex PCR was the method, and the copy in TCRdb shows in-frame clones only, minus some. The profile shows thousands of clones, around 71% of them singletons. The chain combines TRBV14 with TRBJ1-6; no firm D call. Sequencing used cells from a culture (not recorded whether cultured in vitro). This clonotype was obtained from a human donor with melanoma. The CDR3 here is CASSQDTYSPLHF. Here the CDR3 DNA reads TGTGCCAGCAGCCAAGACACCTATTCACCCCTCCACTTT.